The 18 T cell receptor beta chains reported below all come from one sample, sequenced in a study of T cell responses to AZD1222 COVID-19 vaccine. Data came from immunoSEQ multiplex PCR; TCRdb stores just in-frame clones and leaves some out. The sample yields some 130,000 clones, approximately 90% seen once. The sample was peripheral blood, taken on day 0 of AZD1222 vaccination. The receptor set was obtained from an adult in good health.

V is TRBV11-2 and J is TRBJ2-1; D is undetermined. This CDR3 has 12 residues. V lost 4 bases to trimming and J lost 7 bases, with 8 bases between them. Germline values: CDR1 SGHAT, CDR2 FQNNGV. In nucleotides, the CDR3 is TGTGCCAGCAGCTCATTGAGGAATGAGCAGTTCTTC. This encodes CASSSLRNEQFF.

The rearrangement links TRBV5-1 to TRBJ1-5, with D possibly TRBD1 on 6 matching bases. V dropped 2 bases and J dropped 0 bases, with 9 bases sitting between them. Germline V lookup: CDR1 SGHRS, CDR2 YFSETQ. The CDR3 is made up of 15 amino acids. The CDR3 region is CASSLEGDSNQPQHF. CDR3 coding DNA: TGCGCCAGCAGCTTAGAGGGGGATAGCAATCAGCCCCAGCATTTT. Variable domain in full (rest from reference TRBV5-1 and TRBJ1-5): KAGVTQTPRYLIKTRGQQVTLSCSPISGHRSVSWYQQTPGQGLQFLFEYFSETQRNKGNFPGRFSGRQFSNSRSEMNVSTLELGDSALYLCASSLEGDSNQPQHFGDGTRLSIL.

J is TRBJ1-4 and V is TRBV20-1; D is undetermined. There are 11 residues in the CDR3. Trimming cost V 3 bases and J 5 bases, with 4 bases left between them. The germline V gene encodes CDR1 DFQATT and CDR2 SNEGSKA (reference sequence). The CDR3, as DNA: TGCAGTGCTAGGGTGAATGAAAAACTGTTTTTT. Translating gives CSARVNEKLFF.

The V call is TRBV5-1, the J call TRBJ2-3; no clear D gene. From germline, CDR1 is SGHRS and CDR2 YFSETQ. V was clipped by 0 bases and J by 2 bases, with 10 bases between them. The CDR3 is 15 amino acids. The CDR3: CASSLENRYTDTQYF. The CDR3 DNA reads TGCGCCAGCAGCTTGGAGAACCGGTACACAGATACGCAGTATTTT.

This rearrangement joins TRBV18 to TRBJ1-5; a possible D gene is TRBD1 (5 bases). CDR1 KGHSH and CDR2 LQKENI come from the germline V gene. Trimming removed 3 bases at V and 5 bases at J, with 8 bases between. The CDR3 has 13 amino acids. The CDR3 region is CASSPGPYQPQHF. CDR3 nucleotides: TGTGCCAGCTCACCGGGGCCCTATCAGCCCCAGCATTTT.

The chain carries TRBV27 and TRBJ2-3; a possible D gene is TRBD2 (5 bases). V was shortened by 2 bases and J by 1 base, with 7 bases between the two germline ends. Germline assignment: CDR1 MNHEY and CDR2 SMNVEV (reference sequence). The CDR3 totals 14 residues. CDR3 protein: CASSLERGTDTQYF. The CDR3 nucleotides read TGTGCCAGCAGTTTAGAGAGGGGCACAGATACGCAGTATTTT.

The chain recombines TRBV5-6 with TRBJ2-5, with D maybe TRBD2 (5 bases). Deletions cut 0 bases from V and 5 bases from J, with 14 bases between. The germline V gene has CDR1 SGHDT and CDR2 YYEEEE. The CDR3 covers 15 residues. CDR3 loop: CASSLGPLSGETQYF. CDR3 nucleotide sequence: TGTGCCAGCAGCTTGGGGCCACTCTCGGGGGAGACCCAGTACTTC.

V gene TRBV4-2 combines with J gene TRBJ2-3; 7 positions match TRBD2. J lost 0 bases, V lost 0 bases, and 0 bases had no gene match. This CDR3 has 15 amino acids. CDR1 and CDR2 (germline): LGHNA, YNFKEQ. CDR3 DNA sequence: TGTGCCAGCAGCCAAGAACTAGCGAGCACAGATACGCAGTATTTT. As protein: CASSQELASTDTQYF.

The gene calls are TRBV5-1 and TRBJ1-2, with 10 positions matching TRBD1. This CDR3 has 17 residues. Germline V lookup: CDR1 SGHRS, CDR2 YFSETQ. J gave up 4 bases and V 0 bases, and 9 bases lay outside the gene matches. CDR3 in amino acids: CASSLDPGTGAPYGYTF. In DNA form, the CDR3 reads TGCGCCAGCAGCTTGGATCCCGGGACAGGGGCACCCTATGGCTACACCTTC.

Only one count was recorded for this clone. J is TRBJ1-1 and V is TRBV6-2 or TRBV6-3, with TRBD1 identical over 8 bases. Germline V gene sequence: CDR1 MNHEY, CDR2 SVGEGT. CDR3 length equals 14 residues. J gave up 12 bases and V 2 bases, and 11 bases lay outside the gene matches. Here the CDR3 reads CASSYGGQGRTPFF. CDR3 in DNA: TGTGCCAGCAGTTACGGTGGACAGGGCCGAACTCCTTTCTTT.

The chain recombines TRBV19 with TRBJ1-3; D not resolved. The CDR3 sequence is 13 residues long. V shed 5 bases and J shed 10 bases, with 15 bases lying between them. Germline CDR1 and CDR2: LNHDA and SQIVND (reference sequence). CDR3 region: CASSPRAGPTIYF. The CDR3 coding sequence is TGTGCCAGTAGTCCGCGGGCCGGCCCAACCATATATTTT.

This rearrangement joins TRBV5-6 to TRBJ1-3; possibly TRBD1 for D (5 bases). The V and J ends lost 1 base and 15 bases respectively, with 17 bases between them. Germline loops: CDR1 SGHDT, CDR2 YYEEEE. CDR3 size: 13 residues. The CDR3 DNA reads TGTGCCAGCAGCTTGAATTGGGGGGGAGCGAAATATTTT. Protein product: CASSLNWGGAKYF.

This chain uses TRBV4-3 with TRBJ1-2; 11 bases match TRBD1. Germline trimming cut 0 bases from V and 3 bases from J; bases unmatched to any gene: 3. The V gene's germline CDR1 is LGHNA and CDR2 YSLEER. The CDR3 is 16 residues long. CDR3 nucleotides: TGCGCCAGCAGCCAAGATGCGGACAGGGGGCACTATGGCTACACCTTC. Its protein is CASSQDADRGHYGYTF.

The V call is TRBV28, the J call TRBJ2-7; no definite D call. The CDR3 runs 11 residues. Trimming shortened V by 8 bases and J by 7 bases, and 12 bases separated the two germline ends. Germline V gene sequence: CDR1 MDHEN, CDR2 SYDVKM. The CDR3: CASAGRSEQYF. CDR3 DNA sequence: TGTGCCAGCGCCGGCCGATCTGAGCAGTACTTC.

This clone was found once. The chain carries TRBV7-3 and TRBJ1-1, with no clear D. The germline V and J ends were trimmed by 5 bases and 0 bases, with 7 bases remaining between them. The germline CDR1 and CDR2 sequences are SGHTA and FQGTGA. The length of the CDR3 is 13 residues. This chain's CDR3 is CASSPAMNTEAFF. CDR3 coding DNA: TGTGCCAGCAGCCCCGCAATGAACACTGAAGCTTTCTTT.

This chain uses TRBV20-1 with TRBJ1-2; no reliable D call. Trimming removed 1 base from V and 8 bases from J, with 8 bases in between. Germline CDR1 DFQATT, CDR2 SNEGSKA (reference sequence). The CDR3 extends over 11 amino acids. Here the CDR3 reads CSARGLSGYTF. The CDR3 region has the DNA TGCAGTGCTAGAGGTTTGTCCGGCTACACCTTC.

A single count supports this clone. The J gene is TRBJ1-1, the V gene TRBV29-1, with 7 bases lining up with TRBD1. J lost 4 bases, V lost 7 bases, and 9 bases had no gene match. The CDR3 sequence is 13 residues long. Looked up from germline, CDR1 is SQVTM and CDR2 is ANQGSEA. The CDR3 DNA reads TGCAGCGGGGAGACAGGGTTCAGCACTGAAGCTTTCTTT. Protein sequence: CSGETGFSTEAFF.

This chain uses TRBV5-5 with TRBJ1-2; 7 nucleotides align to TRBD1. CDR1 is SGHKS and CDR2 is YYEKEE in the germline V gene (reference sequence). The CDR3 loop spans 16 amino acids. V lost 1 base, J lost 4 bases, and 10 bases stayed unmatched. The CDR3 DNA reads TGTGCCAGCAGCTTGTCGGGTACAGGGGCTGTCTATGGCTACACCTTC. Its protein product is CASSLSGTGAVYGYTF.